The next 21 T cell receptor beta chains were all read from a single sample in a study of T cells in Graves' hyperthyroidism and ophthalmopathy. Researchers amplified the TCR beta CDR3 regions from RNA transcripts. A first-round RT-PCR of the TCR CDR3 used the HTBI primer set. TCRdb re-derived calls from the multiplex PCR reads in MiXCR, one entry per CDR3 protein. This sample has approximately 560,000 distinct CDR3 sequences, with 35% to 55% found just once. The specimen was peripheral blood or thyroid tissue (not recorded which). All receptors come from a woman aged 18-29 years with Graves' hyperthyroidism.

The chain recombines TRBV2 with TRBJ2-2; no reliable D call. There are 12 residues in the CDR3. V was trimmed by 5 bases and J by 6 bases, leaving 7 bases between them. CDR1 SNHLY and CDR2 FYNNEI come from the germline V gene. Here the CDR3 reads CASSLMSGELFF. CDR3 DNA: TGTGCCAGCAGTTTAATGTCCGGGGAGCTGTTTTTT.

This clonotype was found a few times. This rearrangement joins TRBV29-1 to TRBJ2-7, with 9 nucleotides matching TRBD2. Germline CDR1 reads SQVTM; CDR2 reads ANQGSEA. This CDR3 region has 16 residues. J gave up 3 bases and V 6 bases, and 15 bases lay outside the gene matches. The CDR3 here is CSVAGGGLAGFYEQYF. In DNA, the CDR3 is TGCAGCGTCGCCGGCGGGGGGCTAGCGGGATTCTACGAGCAGTACTTC.

This clonotype showed up just once. CDR3 sequence (DNA): TGCAGTGCTAGGAAGGGACAGGGGGCGAATAATTCACCCCTCCACTTT. This gives the protein CSARKGQGANNSPLHF. The rearrangement uses TRBV20-1 and TRBJ1-6, with 12 positions matching TRBD1. This CDR3 region has 16 residues. Germline-derived CDR1 and CDR2 are DFQATT and SNEGSKA (reference sequence). Germline trimming cut 3 bases from V and 5 bases from J; bases unmatched to any gene: 5.

The V and J genes are TRBV29-1 and TRBJ2-7; 7 bases line up with TRBD1. The germline V gene encodes CDR1 SQVTM and CDR2 ANQGSEA. This CDR3 spans 11 amino acids. The junction had 5 bases not matched to a gene; V was cut back by 4 bases and J by 8 bases. As DNA, the CDR3 is TGCAGCGTTGCCAGGGGGTACAAGCAGTACTTC. Protein product: CSVARGYKQYF.

There are a few counts of this clonotype. The rearrangement links TRBV6-5 to TRBJ2-7; D unclear. Germline V gives CDR1 MNHEY, CDR2 SVGAGI. Trimming took off 9 bases at V and 5 bases at J, with 14 bases between the two ends. This CDR3 comprises 12 residues. CDR3 sequence reads: CARWPGFDEQYF. CDR3 nucleotides: TGTGCCAGGTGGCCTGGCTTTGACGAGCAGTACTTC.

This chain uses TRBV13 with TRBJ2-2; 11 nucleotides line up with TRBD2. Trimming cost V 6 bases and J 7 bases; bases outside gene matches: 4. Germline V gene data show CDR1 as PRHDT and CDR2 as FYEKMQ (reference sequence). This CDR3 region has 14 residues. CDR3 residues: CASRVAGGNGELFF. The DNA of the CDR3 is TGTGCCAGCAGAGTAGCGGGAGGGAACGGGGAGCTGTTTTTT.

The genes are TRBV15 and TRBJ1-2, with a possible D match to TRBD1 (5 bases). With 3 bases removed from V and 7 bases from J, the gap between germline ends came to 24 bases. CDR1 is LNHNV and CDR2 is YYDKDF in the germline V gene (reference sequence). This CDR3 has 17 amino acids. CDR3 DNA: TGTGCCACCAGCAGCGAAGAGCCCGCGGGACCGCTCGGTGGCTACACCTTC. Translating it yields CATSSEEPAGPLGGYTF.

The sample holds many counts of this clonotype. The chain links TRBV2 to TRBJ1-2; tentative D call: TRBD1 (6 bases). CDR1 and CDR2 (germline): SNHLY, FYNNEI. Trimming took 1 base from V and 6 from J, leaving 9 bases between them. The CDR3 consists of 13 residues. CDR3 residues: CASSEGGLDGYTF. For the CDR3, the DNA is TGTGCCAGCAGTGAAGGGGGGCTGGATGGCTACACCTTC.

This rearrangement joins TRBV2 to TRBJ2-5; D gene unclear. Germline V lookup: CDR1 SNHLY, CDR2 FYNNEI. Trimming shortened V by 3 bases and J by 4 bases, and 9 bases separated the two germline ends. The CDR3 has 13 residues. CDR3 DNA: TGTGCCAGCAGTGAGACCTTTCGAGAGACCCAGTACTTC. As protein: CASSETFRETQYF.

This clonotype was seen just once. The chain carries TRBV19 and TRBJ1-1; 10 bases agree with TRBD1. CDR3 length equals 16 residues. Germline V gene lookup returns CDR1 LNHDA and CDR2 SQIVND (reference sequence). The V segment lost 5 bases and the J segment 2 bases; nucleotides outside the gene matches: 8. CDR3 in amino acids: CASSPRTGGGNTEAFF. CDR3 coding DNA: TGTGCCAGTAGTCCCCGGACAGGGGGGGGAAACACTGAAGCTTTCTTT.

The chain joins TRBV7-6 to TRBJ2-2, with 9 bases identical to TRBD2. The germline CDR1 and CDR2 sequences are SGHVS and FNYEAQ. The V and J ends lost 3 bases and 16 bases, in that order; junction bases with no gene match: 0. The CDR3 contains 10 residues. DNA of the CDR3: TGTGCCAGCAGCTTGCGGGGGGGGTTTTTT. It is translated as CASSLRGGFF.

This clonotype has a handful of counts. J is TRBJ1-5 and V is TRBV20-1; D is uncertain. The germline CDR1 and CDR2 sequences are DFQATT and SNEGSKA (reference sequence). This CDR3 has 13 residues. The V end was cut by 4 bases, the J end by 2 bases, with 9 bases between. CDR3 bases: TGCAGTGCTATCCGCCAGGGCAATCAGCCCCAGCATTTT. Its protein product is CSAIRQGNQPQHF.

The chain couples TRBV5-1 to TRBJ1-3; TRBD1 might be the D (6 bases). The CDR3 is made up of 15 amino acids. The germline V gene encodes CDR1 SGHRS and CDR2 YFSETQ. V lost 7 bases and J 4 bases, leaving 18 bases between the germline ends. In DNA form, the CDR3 reads TGCGCCAGCGGAACGGGGGCAGGGAAAGGAAACACCATATATTTT. This translates into CASGTGAGKGNTIYF.

This clonotype turned up a few times. CDR3 protein: CASSLTGGREKLFF. The CDR3 DNA is TGTGCCAGCAGCCTGACAGGGGGCCGGGAAAAACTGTTTTTT. The chain recombines TRBV7-8 with TRBJ1-4, with 10 bases lining up with TRBD1. The CDR3 has 14 residues. Per the germline V gene, CDR1 is SGHVS and CDR2 is FQNEAQ. V lost 5 bases to trimming and J lost 8 bases; unmatched junction nucleotides: 5.

The rearrangement uses TRBV27 and TRBJ1-4; unclear D gene. CDR3 size: 14 residues. Germline CDR1 MNHEY, CDR2 SMNVEV (reference sequence). The V gene lost 6 bases and the J gene lost 0 bases, with 8 bases spanning the gap. The CDR3 DNA reads TGTGCCAGCAGCGGAGAGTCAACTAATGAAAAACTGTTTTTT. It specifies CASSGESTNEKLFF.

This clonotype was found once. The chain joins TRBV29-1 to TRBJ2-7, with D hard to call. The CDR3 runs to 13 residues. Germline assignment: CDR1 SQVTM and CDR2 ANQGSEA. Trimming left V 4 bases short and J 7 bases short, with 17 bases between. CDR3 nucleotides: TGCAGCGTTGGTCCGGGTTCCGATGGGGAGCAGTACTTC. Amino acids: CSVGPGSDGEQYF.

V is TRBV10-3 and J is TRBJ1-5; 8 bases are shared with TRBD1. The length of the CDR3 is 16 residues. V trimming: 2 bases; J trimming: 2 bases; junction bases outside the gene matches: 5. The V gene's germline CDR1 is ENHRY and CDR2 SYGVKD. As DNA, the CDR3 is TGTGCCATCAGTGAGGCGACAGGGGTTGGCAATCAGCCCCAGCATTTT. Amino acids: CAISEATGVGNQPQHF.

The chain carries TRBV19 and TRBJ1-5, with a tentative D call TRBD1 (5 bases). The CDR3 consists of 16 residues. The ends were cut back, 9 bases at V and 1 base at J, with 19 bases in the middle. The V gene's germline CDR1 is LNHDA and CDR2 SQIVND (reference sequence). The CDR3 spells CASSLGRAGSNQPQHF. The CDR3 DNA reads TGTGCCAGCTCTCTCGGACGGGCAGGGAGCAATCAGCCCCAGCATTTT. Full variable domain (missing parts from reference TRBV19 and TRBJ1-5): DGGITQSPKYLFRKEGQNVTLSCEQNLNHDAMYWYRQDPGQGLRLIYYSQIVNDFQKGDIAEGYSVSREKKESFPLTVTSAQKNPTAFYLCASSLGRAGSNQPQHFGDGTRLSIL.

The chain carries TRBV2 and TRBJ1-2, with a tentative D call TRBD1 (6 bases). Germline CDR1 is SNHLY and CDR2 is FYNNEI. V shed 5 bases and J shed 0 bases, with 19 bases lying between them. This CDR3 has 17 residues. CDR3 protein: CASSPYKDRLSNYGYTF. CDR3 coding DNA: TGTGCCAGCAGTCCCTACAAAGACAGGCTATCTAACTATGGCTACACCTTC.

Worth noting for this clonotype: At one end, the junction sequence differs from germline, possibly due to a read error. The V call is TRBV10-3, the J call TRBJ1-2, with D maybe TRBD1 (5 bases). Germline V lookup: CDR1 ENHRY, CDR2 SYGVKD. The CDR3 covers 15 residues. This chain's CDR3 is CASSYSSYRQGGYTF. The DNA for the CDR3 is TGTGCCAGCAGTTACTCGAGCTATAGGCAGGGCGGCTACACCTTC.

The chain carries TRBV19 and TRBJ1-4, with D possibly TRBD1 on 5 matching bases. Trimming took off 5 bases at V and 3 bases at J, with 16 bases between the two ends. Per the germline V gene, CDR1 is LNHDA and CDR2 is SQIVND (reference sequence). The CDR3 runs to 16 residues. CDR3 DNA sequence: TGTGCCAGTAGTCGATCCCGCCAGGGACCTAATGAAAAACTGTTTTTT. Protein product: CASSRSRQGPNEKLFF.